This T cell receptor (beta chain) came from a study of shared clonotypes between healthy human individuals. Data came from immunoSEQ multiplex PCR; TCRdb stores just in-frame clones and leaves some out. The table lists over 2 million clones, 85% to 95% of them singletons. Trimming removed 1 base at V and 2 bases at J, with 6 bases between. This CDR3 spans 13 amino acids. Germline loops: CDR1 LNHDA, CDR2 SQIVND (reference sequence). The naive CD8 subset, CD45RO-negative cells positively selected for CCR7, excluded terminally differentiated effector memory CD45RA+ cells. Sequences were obtained from naive CD8+ T cells sorted from blood. The TCR originated in a man younger than 35 in good health. This rearrangement joins TRBV19 to TRBJ2-7; the D call may be TRBD1 or TRBD2 (5 bases each). CDR3 region: CASSIAGPYEQYF. In nucleotides, the CDR3 is TGTGCCAGTAGTATAGCGGGGCCCTACGAGCAGTACTTC. The full variable domain, completed using reference TRBV19 and TRBJ2-7, is DGGITQSPKYLFRKEGQNVTLSCEQNLNHDAMYWYRQDPGQGLRLIYYSQIVNDFQKGDIAEGYSVSREKKESFPLTVTSAQKNPTAFYLCASSIAGPYEQYFGPGTRLTVT.